The rows below give T cell receptor beta chains drawn from one sample of a study of cytomegalovirus exposure and HLA in healthy donors. Data came from immunoSEQ multiplex PCR; TCRdb stores just in-frame clones and leaves some out. The repertoire holds 100,000 to 150,000 clones, with 70% to 85% as singletons. Input material: PBMCs. These receptors all stem from a boy aged 5-17 years in good health and CMV-seronegative. Each CDR3 is given with its conserved first and last residue. The D gene is left open where the match is weak. Some rows mark clone size as missing; the rest say once, few, many or name a class of expanded clone.

CDR3aa | CDR3nt | v_gene | abundance | d_gene | j_gene
CARRDTNTGELFF | TGTGCCCGCCGGGACACCAACACCGGGGAGCTGTTTTTT | TRBV30 | NA | NA | TRBJ2-2
CASSAGGNNEQFF | TGCGCCAGCTCAGCGGGAGGGAACAATGAGCAGTTCTTC | TRBV4-1 | NA | TRBD2 | TRBJ2-1
CASSSVSRRTYEQYF | TGTGCCAGCAGCTCCGTGTCCCGGCGGACCTACGAGCAGTACTTC | TRBV11-2 | NA | NA | TRBJ2-7
CASSYYGEETQYF | TGTGCCAGCAGTTACTACGGGGAAGAGACCCAGTACTTC | TRBV6-5 | NA | NA | TRBJ2-5
CASSQDVGLAVFYEQYF | TGTGCCAGCAGCCAAGATGTGGGACTAGCGGTATTCTACGAGCAGTACTTC | TRBV4-2 | once | TRBD2 | TRBJ2-7
CACQETNTGELFF | TGTGCCTGCCAAGAAACAAACACCGGGGAGCTGTTTTTT | TRBV30 | NA | NA | TRBJ2-2
CAWSFRGNQPQHF | TGTGCCTGGAGTTTCAGGGGCAATCAGCCCCAGCATTTT | TRBV30 | NA | NA | TRBJ1-5
CASSLVWSSYNEQFF | TGCGCCAGCAGCTTGGTTTGGAGCTCCTACAATGAGCAGTTCTTC | TRBV5-1 | NA | NA | TRBJ2-1
CAWSVRQGVAYGYTF | TGTGCCTGGAGTGTACGGCAGGGGGTCGCCTATGGCTACACCTTC | TRBV30 | NA | TRBD1 | TRBJ1-2
CASSQGPASAQETQYF | TGCGCCAGCAGCCAAGGTCCGGCTAGCGCGCAAGAGACCCAGTACTTC | TRBV4-3 | NA | NA | TRBJ2-5
CASGLAYNEQFF | TGTGCCAGCGGCCTAGCCTACAATGAGCAGTTCTTC | TRBV27 | NA | NA | TRBJ2-1
CASSPDRPYEQYF | TGTGCCAGCAGTCCTGACAGACCCTACGAGCAGTACTTC | TRBV6-6 | once | NA | TRBJ2-7
CASSLGLAGGDEQFF | TGTGCCAGCAGCTTGGGACTAGCGGGAGGGGATGAGCAGTTCTTC | TRBV5-8 | NA | TRBD2 | TRBJ2-1
CASSQLRDGGAFF | TGCGCCAGCAGCCAACTGCGGGACGGGGGAGCTTTCTTT | TRBV4-3 | NA | NA | TRBJ1-1
CASSPRLASGNTIYF | TGTGCCAGCAGCCCACGTTTAGCATCTGGAAACACCATATATTTT | TRBV7-9 | NA | NA | TRBJ1-3
CASSSPPRVTDTQYF | TGTGCCAGCAGCTCTCCCCCGAGAGTCACAGATACGCAGTATTTT | TRBV11-1 | NA | NA | TRBJ2-3
CASSNRDRGGTEAFF | TGTGCCAGCAGCAACCGGGACAGGGGAGGCACTGAAGCTTTCTTT | TRBV5-8 | NA | TRBD1 | TRBJ1-1
CASSYSGGVSYEQYF | TGTGCCAGCAGTTACTCAGGGGGTGTCTCCTACGAGCAGTACTTC | TRBV6-5 | NA | NA | TRBJ2-7
CASSSRLAGGPKFF | TGTGCCAGCAGTTCCCGACTAGCGGGAGGGCCAAAGTTCTTC | TRBV27 | NA | TRBD2 | TRBJ2-1
CASSLALGDSLIYNEQFF | TGTGCCAGCAGCTTAGCCCTTGGGGACAGTCTAATTTACAATGAGCAGTTCTTC | TRBV11-2 | NA | TRBD1 | TRBJ2-1
CASSRGQGNYEQYF | TGTGCCAGCAGCCGCGGACAGGGCAACTACGAGCAGTACTTC | TRBV7-9 | NA | TRBD1 | TRBJ2-7
CASTPEGSYEQYF | TGTGCCAGCACCCCCGAGGGCTCCTACGAGCAGTACTTC | TRBV7-9 | NA | NA | TRBJ2-7
CASSIAGDEQFF | TGTGCCAGTAGTATTGCGGGGGATGAGCAGTTCTTC | TRBV19 | NA | TRBD2 | TRBJ2-1
CASSPTANLYEAFF | TGTGCCAGCAGCCCCACAGCTAATTTGTATGAAGCTTTCTTT | TRBV7-2 | NA | NA | TRBJ1-1
CASSPSGANVLTF | TGTGCCAGCAGCCCTAGTGGGGCCAACGTCCTGACTTTC | TRBV5-8 | few | NA | TRBJ2-6
CASSQVRGLREKLFF | TGCGCCAGCAGCCAAGTAAGGGGGCTGAGAGAAAAACTGTTTTTT | TRBV4-1 | NA | TRBD1 | TRBJ1-4
CASSSGEIGEQYF | TGCGCCAGCAGCTCCGGGGAGATCGGAGAGCAGTACTTC | TRBV5-1 | NA | NA | TRBJ2-7
CASSLGTSGYNEQFF | TGCGCCAGCAGCTTGGGGACTAGCGGCTACAATGAGCAGTTCTTC | TRBV5-1 | few | TRBD2 | TRBJ2-1
CASSSPKPGTAEAFF | TGTGCCAGCAGCTCCCCGAAACCAGGGACAGCAGAAGCTTTCTTT | TRBV27 | NA | TRBD1 | TRBJ1-1
CASSQVDRAAETQYF | TGTGCCAGCAGCCAAGTGGACAGGGCCGCAGAGACCCAGTACTTC | TRBV4-2 | once | TRBD1 | TRBJ2-5
CASGLVLGGSSTDTQYF | TGTGCTAGTGGTTTGGTACTCGGCGGGAGTAGCACAGATACGCAGTATTTT | TRBV12-5 | NA | TRBD2 | TRBJ2-3
CAWSATLNRDRGVEKLFF | TGTGCCTGGAGTGCCACTCTCAACCGGGACAGGGGAGTTGAAAAACTGTTTTTT | TRBV30 | NA | TRBD1 | TRBJ1-4
CASSGGTSGGNRETQYF | TGTGCCAGCAGCGGGGGGACTAGCGGGGGGAACCGCGAGACCCAGTACTTC | TRBV9 | NA | TRBD2 | TRBJ2-5
CASSLAGPQETQYF | TGTGCCAGCAGTTTAGCGGGACCTCAAGAGACCCAGTACTTC | TRBV27 | NA | NA | TRBJ2-5
CAISQGDEQYF | TGTGCCATCAGTCAGGGTGACGAGCAGTACTTC | TRBV10-3 | NA | NA | TRBJ2-7
CASSSSTGGYEQFF | TGTGCCAGCAGCTCTTCGACAGGGGGCTATGAGCAGTTCTTC | TRBV7-9 | NA | TRBD1 | TRBJ2-1
CASRSGFYEQHF | TGTGCCAGCAGGTCAGGATTTTACGAGCAGCACTTC | TRBV11-2 | NA | NA | TRBJ2-7
CASSLEGELAGGWYEQYF | TGTGCCAGCAGCTTGGAGGGGGAACTAGCGGGAGGATGGTACGAGCAGTACTTC | TRBV5-8 | NA | TRBD2 | TRBJ2-7
CSVEDDTTDLETQYF | TGCAGCGTTGAAGATGATACTACCGACTTAGAGACCCAGTACTTC | TRBV29-1 | NA | NA | TRBJ2-5
CAWSPDSMNTEAFF | TGTGCCTGGAGTCCTGACAGCATGAACACTGAAGCTTTCTTT | TRBV30 | NA | NA | TRBJ1-1
CASSSARQGYGYTF | TGTGCCAGCAGTTCCGCACGACAGGGCTATGGCTACACCTTC | TRBV6-5 | NA | TRBD1 | TRBJ1-2
CASSQVGGAFTEAFF | TGTGCCAGCAGCCAAGTCGGCGGGGCTTTCACTGAAGCTTTCTTT | TRBV14 | NA | NA | TRBJ1-1
CASSYRDRNTEAFF | TGTGCCAGCAGTTACCGGGACAGGAACACTGAAGCTTTCTTT | TRBV6-5 | NA | TRBD1 | TRBJ1-1
CASTPGASGRGEQFF | TGTGCCAGCACCCCCGGGGCTAGCGGGAGAGGGGAGCAGTTCTTC | TRBV11-3 | NA | TRBD2 | TRBJ2-1
CAWGAGGEQYF | TGTGCCTGGGGTGCAGGGGGCGAGCAGTACTTC | TRBV30 | NA | TRBD1 | TRBJ2-7
CASSPGGWDNNEQFF | TGTGCCAGCAGCCCAGGGGGGTGGGATAACAATGAGCAGTTCTTC | TRBV9 | NA | NA | TRBJ2-1
CAISTHIGQSSYEQYF | TGTGCCATCAGTACTCACATCGGACAGAGCTCCTACGAGCAGTACTTC | TRBV10-3 | NA | NA | TRBJ2-7
CASSPKLAGYNEQFF | TGTGCCAGCAGCCCGAAGCTAGCGGGGTACAATGAGCAGTTCTTC | TRBV9 | NA | TRBD2 | TRBJ2-1
CASSPGTSNYGYTF | TGTGCCAGCAGCCCTGGGACATCGAACTATGGCTACACCTTC | TRBV27 | few | NA | TRBJ1-2
CASSDGPPGLAYNEQFF | TGTGCCAGCAGTGATGGTCCTCCGGGACTAGCATACAATGAGCAGTTCTTC | TRBV6-4 | NA | TRBD2 | TRBJ2-1
CASSERQGYTIYF | TGTGCCAGCAGTGAAAGACAGGGCTACACCATATATTTT | TRBV6-1 | NA | TRBD1 | TRBJ1-3
CASSLTAQPSSYNEQFF | TGCGCCAGCAGCTTGACAGCCCAGCCCAGCTCCTACAATGAGCAGTTCTTC | TRBV5-1 | NA | NA | TRBJ2-1
CASSQVVPETQYF | TGCGCCAGCAGCCAAGTTGTCCCTGAGACCCAGTACTTC | TRBV4-1 | NA | NA | TRBJ2-5